This TCR beta chain was found in a study of T-cell memory formation after mild COVID-19. Background on the study: TCR clusters mostly belonged to single donors.

Notes on the study in general: Day 15 to 85 contracting clones showed balanced CD4/CD8; day 15 to 37 expanders favored CD4+.

The germline V and J ends were trimmed by 1 base and 8 bases, with 9 bases remaining between them. The CDR3 totals 13 residues. Germline CDR1 is MNHNS and CDR2 is SASEGT. This clonotype has just a few counts. Its specificity is unknown. Via MiXCR, TCRdb re-called the 5' RACE reads, giving one row per CDR3 protein. Of approximately 500,000 distinct CDR3 sequences listed, 20% to 25% are singletons. The sequenced sample was PBMCs or a T cell subset sorted from them (not recorded which). This receptor was taken from an adult woman who had mild COVID-19 (a few samples of this study predate the infection). Cell type and time point are not known. The chain recombines TRBV6-1 with TRBJ2-1; D gene ambiguous. Here the CDR3 reads CASSEVLMYEQFF. The CDR3 nucleotides read TGTGCCAGCAGTGAAGTCCTGATGTATGAGCAGTTCTTC.